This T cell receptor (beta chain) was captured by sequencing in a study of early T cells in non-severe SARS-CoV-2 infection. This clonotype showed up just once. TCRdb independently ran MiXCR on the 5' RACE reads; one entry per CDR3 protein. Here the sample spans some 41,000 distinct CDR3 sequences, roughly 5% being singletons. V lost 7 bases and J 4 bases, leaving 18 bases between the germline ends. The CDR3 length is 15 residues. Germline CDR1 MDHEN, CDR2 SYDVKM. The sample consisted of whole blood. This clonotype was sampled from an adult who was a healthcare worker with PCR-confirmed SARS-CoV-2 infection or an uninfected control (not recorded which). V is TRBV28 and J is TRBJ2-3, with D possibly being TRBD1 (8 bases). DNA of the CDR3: TGTGCCAGCACCGCCGGACAGGGAGGGTCAGATACGCAGTATTTT. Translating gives CASTAGQGGSDTQYF. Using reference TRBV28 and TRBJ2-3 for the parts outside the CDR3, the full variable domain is DVKVTQSSRYLVKRTGEKVFLECVQDMDHENMFWYRQDPGLGLRLIYFSYDVKMKEKGDIPEGYSVSREKKERFSLILESASTNQTSMYLCASTAGQGGSDTQYFGPGTRLTVL.